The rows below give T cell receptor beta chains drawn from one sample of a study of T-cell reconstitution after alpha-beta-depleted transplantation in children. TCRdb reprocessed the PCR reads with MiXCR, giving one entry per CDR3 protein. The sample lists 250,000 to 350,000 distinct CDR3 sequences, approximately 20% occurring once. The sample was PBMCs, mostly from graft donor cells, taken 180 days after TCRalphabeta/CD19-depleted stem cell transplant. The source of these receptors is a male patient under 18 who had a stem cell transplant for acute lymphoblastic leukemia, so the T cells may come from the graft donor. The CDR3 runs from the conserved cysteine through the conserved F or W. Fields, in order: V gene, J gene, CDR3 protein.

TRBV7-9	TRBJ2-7	CASSYSPSYEQYF
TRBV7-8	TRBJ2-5	CASSLHGRGRPETQYF
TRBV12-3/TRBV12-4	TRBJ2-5	CASSSYTEGRETQYF
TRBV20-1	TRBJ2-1	CSARDIRTDSYNEQFF
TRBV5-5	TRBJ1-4	CASSVSGPPVMKFEKLFF
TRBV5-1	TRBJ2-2	CASSFAAGPGELFF
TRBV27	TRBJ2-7	CASSLWSGSPEQYF
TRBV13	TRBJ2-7	CASSAQGAGSEQYF
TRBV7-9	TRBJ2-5	CASSFYRNQETQYF
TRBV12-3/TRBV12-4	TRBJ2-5	CASRRTSLETQYF
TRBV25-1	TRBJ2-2	CASSRTVPPGELFF
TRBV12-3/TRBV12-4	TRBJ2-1	CASSIQGGSYNEQFF
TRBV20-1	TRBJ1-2	CSARVEINYGYTF
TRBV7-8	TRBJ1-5	CASSLERTGHQPQHF
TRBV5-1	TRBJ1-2	CASRQQGAVDYGYTF
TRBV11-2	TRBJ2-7	CASSLVGSGPPYEQYF
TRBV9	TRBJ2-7	CARSEGGDWFYEQYF
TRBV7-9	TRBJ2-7	CASSLVSTGTIRTEQYF
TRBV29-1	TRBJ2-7	CSVEGKKAEQYF
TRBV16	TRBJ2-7	CASSQSISWTGDYEQYF
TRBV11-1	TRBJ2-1	CASSLRPLAGGKFTGSNEQFF
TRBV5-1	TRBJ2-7	CASRKTYEQYF
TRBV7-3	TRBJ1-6	CASSLQGSRNSPLHF
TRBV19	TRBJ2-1	CASSTSGSYNEQFF
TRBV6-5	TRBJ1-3	CASSYFYPPTSGNTIYF
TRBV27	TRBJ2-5	CASSWTDEETQYF
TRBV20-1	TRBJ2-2	CSARRAGGPMGGELFF
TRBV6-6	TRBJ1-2	CASGNRGQDGYTF
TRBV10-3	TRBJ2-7	CAISESGSYYEQYF
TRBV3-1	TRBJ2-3	CASSHGTQYF
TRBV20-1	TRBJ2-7	CSASDIGASYEQYF
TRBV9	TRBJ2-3	CASSVDQRSMDTQYF